This T cell receptor (beta chain) appears in the sequencing data of a study of human T cells and chemical hapten exposure. Study-wide context: Patients had diphenylcyclopropenone applied to the scalp weekly throughout the approximately 24-week study. Mostly female, the patients presented with alopecia areata, totalis or universalis.

Looked up from germline, CDR1 is SEHNR and CDR2 is FQNEAQ (reference sequence). V lost 3 bases, J lost 0 bases, and 11 bases lay in between. The CDR3 has 15 amino acids. This clonotype was recorded many times. The antigen is undetermined. Each CDR3 protein gets one entry after TCRdb re-called the RACE reads with MiXCR. The sample has about 92,000 distinct CDR3 sequences, 9.6% seen once. Time point given: pre-sensitization, week 0. Indicated treatment: therapeutic diphenylcyclopropenone sensitization with weekly scalp DPC. People who gave samples had alopecia, were 18 to 70 years old, and were suitable for DPC. The study's findings and limits: TCRs above 1 in 1000 frequency did not change with DPC sensitization.

The chain combines TRBV7-9 with TRBJ1-1; D is undetermined. This sequence was found in a woman aged 40 to 49 with alopecia areata. Some clones in this sample may be carry-over from other donors' samples. Specimen: whole blood, collected in connection with sensitization to the hapten diphenylcyclopropenone (DPC). CDR3 coding DNA: TGTGCCAGCAGCTTCTGGCAGAACATGAACACTGAAGCTTTCTTT. Amino acid sequence: CASSFWQNMNTEAFF.